This record covers a single T cell receptor (beta chain). This entry is derived from a study of cytomegalovirus exposure and HLA in healthy donors. The CDR3 extends over 16 amino acids. Germline V lookup: CDR1 MDHEN, CDR2 SYDVKM. With V trimmed by 5 bases and J by 1 base, 9 bases remained unmatched. Vbeta (60) and Jbeta (13) primers were used in the PCR. Sequencing was performed with immunoSEQ multiplex PCR; in TCRdb, only in-frame clones are kept and a portion is missing. The table includes approximately 110,000 clones, 81% detected once. The sequencing input was PBMCs. The TCR sequence derives from a woman aged 25 to 39 in good health and CMV-seronegative. The rearrangement uses TRBV28 and TRBJ1-2; 8 nucleotides align to TRBD1. In DNA form, the CDR3 reads TGTGCCAGCAGTCCGGGACAGGAAAAATTTAACTATGGCTACACCTTC. Protein sequence: CASSPGQEKFNYGYTF.